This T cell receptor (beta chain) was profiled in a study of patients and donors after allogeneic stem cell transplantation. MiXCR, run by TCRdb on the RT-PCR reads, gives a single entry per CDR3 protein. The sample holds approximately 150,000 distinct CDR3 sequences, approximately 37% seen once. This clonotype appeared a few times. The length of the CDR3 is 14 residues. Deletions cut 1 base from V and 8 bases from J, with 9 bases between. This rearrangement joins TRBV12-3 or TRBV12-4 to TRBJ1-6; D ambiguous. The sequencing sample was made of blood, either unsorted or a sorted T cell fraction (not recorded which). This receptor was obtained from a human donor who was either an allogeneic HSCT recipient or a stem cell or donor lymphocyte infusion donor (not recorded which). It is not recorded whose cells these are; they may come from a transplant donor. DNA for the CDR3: TGTGCCAGCAGTTTAGGGGTAATGCATTCACCCCTCCACTTT. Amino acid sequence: CASSLGVMHSPLHF.